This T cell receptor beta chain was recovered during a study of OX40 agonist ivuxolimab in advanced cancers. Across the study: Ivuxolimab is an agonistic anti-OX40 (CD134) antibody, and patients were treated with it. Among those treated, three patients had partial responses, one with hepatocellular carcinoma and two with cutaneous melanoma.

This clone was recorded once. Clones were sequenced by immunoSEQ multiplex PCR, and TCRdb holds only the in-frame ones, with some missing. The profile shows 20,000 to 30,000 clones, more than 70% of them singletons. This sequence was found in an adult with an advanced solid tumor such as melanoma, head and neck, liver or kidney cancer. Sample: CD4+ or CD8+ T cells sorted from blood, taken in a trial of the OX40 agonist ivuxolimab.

The CDR3, as DNA: TGTGCCAGCAGCTCGTTCACGACAGATACGCAGTATTTT. Translation gives CASSSFTTDTQYF. The chain recombines TRBV11-2 with TRBJ2-3; D gene unclear. This CDR3 has 13 amino acids. The germline V gene encodes CDR1 SGHAT and CDR2 FQNNGV. V was shortened by 4 bases and J by 3 bases, with 8 bases between the two germline ends.